This T cell receptor beta chain was recovered during a study of cytomegalovirus exposure and HLA in healthy donors. Notes on this clone: What it binds is unknown.

From germline, CDR1 is MRHNA and CDR2 SNTAGT. This CDR3 spans 13 amino acids. V gave up 4 bases and J gave up 5 bases; unmatched junction bases: 2. The PCR made use of 60 Vbeta and 13 Jbeta primers. The assay was immunoSEQ multiplex PCR, and TCRdb's table has in-frame clones only and misses some. The sample contains 180,000 or so clones, around 80% of which appear only once. Points from the study as a whole: Most TCR sequences were seen very rarely across donors, but some public TCRs occurred in many. Solely CMV serostatus was available to characterize immune exposure.

Material for sequencing was PBMCs. The sequence was obtained from a young man in good health and CMV-seronegative. The chain combines TRBV6-4 with TRBJ1-2; 9 positions agree with TRBD1. The chain's CDR3 is CASSADRGYGYTF. As DNA, the CDR3 is TGTGCCAGCAGTGCGGACAGGGGTTATGGCTACACCTTC.